These 25 T cell receptor beta chains originate from one sample sequenced in a study of control samples from healthy donors and cancer patients. Produced via immunoSEQ multiplex PCR; TCRdb's table is partial and in-frame only. The sample lists about 98,000 clones; about 79% were seen once. Input material: blood. Receptor source: a woman aged 25 to 39 in good health.

This clone was seen only once. This chain links TRBV30 with TRBJ1-3; D gene unclear. The CDR3 is 13 residues long. Germline CDR1 and CDR2: GTSNPN and SVGIG (reference sequence). The V end lost 0 bases, the J end lost 2 bases, and 5 bases lay between the germline ends. The DNA for the CDR3 is TGTGCCTGGAGTGTAGGTACTGGAAACACCATATATTTT. Protein product: CAWSVGTGNTIYF.

V and J are TRBV3-1 (or the pseudogene TRBV3-2) and TRBJ2-3; the match to TRBD2 covers 14 bases. Trimming at V came to 0 bases and at J to 3 bases, leaving 8 bases not matched to a gene. Germline V gives CDR1 LGHDT, CDR2 YNNKEL (reference sequence). This CDR3 contains 19 residues. The CDR3 DNA sequence: TGTGCCAGCAGCCAAGATATGGGGACTAGCGGGGGCCTAACAGATACGCAGTATTTT. It encodes CASSQDMGTSGGLTDTQYF.

This chain connects TRBV3-1 (or the pseudogene TRBV3-2) to TRBJ2-7; 8 bases match TRBD1. The CDR3 has 14 amino acids. Per the germline V gene, CDR1 is LGHDT and CDR2 is YNNKEL (reference sequence). The trim removed 0 bases at V and 4 bases at J, leaving 2 bases unmatched. The CDR3 protein is CASSQEGQEYEQYF. CDR3 nucleotide sequence: TGTGCCAGCAGCCAAGAGGGACAGGAGTACGAGCAGTACTTC.

The chain employs TRBV19 and TRBJ2-1; D may be TRBD2 (5 bases). The V gene's germline CDR1 is LNHDA and CDR2 SQIVND (reference sequence). CDR3 length: 17 amino acids. Trimming removed 4 bases from V and 2 bases from J, with 18 bases in between. This CDR3 is CASSNPPGKMTYNEQFF. The CDR3 DNA is TGTGCCAGTAGTAACCCTCCGGGGAAGATGACCTACAATGAGCAGTTCTTC. The complete variable domain, with remaining parts taken from reference TRBV19 and TRBJ2-1, reads DGGITQSPKYLFRKEGQNVTLSCEQNLNHDAMYWYRQDPGQGLRLIYYSQIVNDFQKGDIAEGYSVSREKKESFPLTVTSAQKNPTAFYLCASSNPPGKMTYNEQFFGPGTRLTVL.

The chain uses TRBV7-8 and TRBJ2-7; 8 nucleotides match TRBD2. V shed 6 bases and J 1 base; nucleotides not matched to a gene: 8. Germline values: CDR1 SGHVS, CDR2 FQNEAQ. The CDR3 extends over 15 amino acids. CDR3 DNA sequence: TGTGCCAGCAGTAAAGCCGGGACTAGGTCCTACGAGCAGTACTTC. Its protein product is CASSKAGTRSYEQYF.

The chain carries TRBV2 and TRBJ2-5; possible D gene TRBD2, 6 bases. Germline-derived CDR1 and CDR2 are SNHLY and FYNNEI. Trimming left V 6 bases short and J 5 bases short, with 13 bases between. The CDR3 is 13 residues long. The CDR3 DNA is TGTGCCAGCAGGGCTACCCGGGGGGAGACCCAGTACTTC. It yields the protein CASRATRGETQYF.

This rearrangement joins TRBV18 to TRBJ2-5; 8 bases match TRBD1. J lost 7 bases, V lost 3 bases, and 7 bases had no gene match. CDR3 length: 14 residues. Germline values: CDR1 KGHSH, CDR2 LQKENI. DNA for the CDR3: TGTGCCAGCTCACCGAACAGGGGGTACGGGACCCAGTACTTC. This sequence encodes CASSPNRGYGTQYF.

This clone was seen once. The rearrangement joins TRBV7-8 to TRBJ1-2; 8 nucleotides line up with TRBD1. This CDR3 spans 15 amino acids. Germline CDR1 and CDR2: SGHVS and FQNEAQ. The ends lost 5 bases at V and 4 bases at J; junction bases unmatched: 9. The CDR3 sequence: CASSPRTGWGYGYTF. In DNA, the CDR3 is TGTGCCAGCAGCCCAAGGACAGGGTGGGGCTATGGCTACACCTTC.

The chain recombines TRBV6-2 or TRBV6-3 with TRBJ1-1, with a tentative D call TRBD1 (6 bases). The CDR3 is 14 residues long. Trimming shortened V by 6 bases and J by 11 bases, and 22 bases separated the two germline ends. Germline-derived CDR1 and CDR2 are MNHEY and SVGEGT. CDR3 region: CASSLHQTGTTAFF. The CDR3, as DNA: TGTGCCAGCAGCCTACATCAAACCGGGACAACGGCTTTCTTT.

V gene TRBV11-3 combines with J gene TRBJ2-7; D gene uncertain. Trimming pared 2 bases from V and 2 bases from J, leaving 7 bases between. The germline V gene has CDR1 SGHNT and CDR2 YENEEA. This CDR3 spans 13 amino acids. The CDR3 region is CASSLHSTYEQYF. The CDR3, as DNA: TGTGCCAGCAGCTTACACAGCACCTACGAGCAGTACTTC.

This clone was detected only once. V is TRBV19 and J is TRBJ1-5, with D unresolved. V was trimmed by 3 bases and J by 3 bases, leaving 6 bases between them. CDR3 length: 13 residues. Germline values: CDR1 LNHDA, CDR2 SQIVND (reference sequence). This CDR3 is CASSMDLNQPQHF. The CDR3 region has the DNA TGTGCCAGTAGTATGGATCTCAATCAGCCCCAGCATTTT.

This sequence joins TRBV18 and TRBJ2-2, with D unclear. V dropped 5 bases and J dropped 1 base, with 11 bases sitting between them. There are 15 residues in the CDR3. CDR1 is KGHSH and CDR2 is LQKENI in the germline V gene. CDR3 coding DNA: TGTGCCAGCTCATCTTTCCAGTTGAACACCGGGGAGCTGTTTTTT. Encoded protein: CASSSFQLNTGELFF.

The J gene is TRBJ1-1, the V gene TRBV25-1; D not resolved. V shed 7 bases and J shed 5 bases, with 8 bases lying between them. From germline, CDR1 is MGHDK and CDR2 SYGVNS. The CDR3 loop spans 11 amino acids. In nucleotides, the CDR3 is TGTGCCAGCATAGGAGAAACTGAAGCTTTCTTT. Translation: CASIGETEAFF. Complete variable domain (other parts from reference TRBV25-1 and TRBJ1-1): EADIYQTPRYLVIGTGKKITLECSQTMGHDKMYWYQQDPGMELHLIHYSYGVNSTEKGDLSSESTVSRIRTEHFPLTLESARPSHTSQYLCASIGETEAFFGQGTRLTVV.

The gene calls are TRBV6-2 or TRBV6-3 and TRBJ2-5, with no clear D. From germline, CDR1 is MNHEY and CDR2 SVGEGT. The ends were cut back, 6 bases at V and 9 bases at J, with 14 bases in the middle. The CDR3 contains 12 residues. The CDR3 loop is CASSPWIGAQYF. The CDR3 nucleotides are TGTGCCAGCAGCCCGTGGATTGGGGCCCAGTACTTC.

The chain couples TRBV3-1 (or the pseudogene TRBV3-2) to TRBJ1-2, with D perhaps TRBD1 (5 bases). Germline assignment: CDR1 LGHDT and CDR2 YNNKEL (reference sequence). The V gene lost 0 bases and the J gene lost 9 bases, with 20 bases spanning the gap. CDR3 length: 16 amino acids. The CDR3 is CASSQESYGGVRSYTF. DNA for the CDR3: TGTGCCAGCAGCCAAGAATCGTATGGGGGGGTAAGGAGCTACACCTTC.

This clone came up a few times. The chain has TRBV5-4 and TRBJ1-1; D is perhaps TRBD1 (6 bases). The ends were cut back, 6 bases at V and 1 base at J, with 13 bases in the middle. The V gene's germline CDR1 is SGHNT and CDR2 YYREEE (reference sequence). The CDR3 is made up of 14 amino acids. The chain's CDR3 is CASTKQGTNTEAFF. For the CDR3, the DNA is TGTGCCAGCACCAAACAGGGAACGAACACTGAAGCTTTCTTT.

This clone was recorded only once. The rearrangement links TRBV7-2 to TRBJ1-3, with unresolved D. V lost 5 bases and J 0 bases, leaving 11 bases between the germline ends. This CDR3 has 15 amino acids. The germline CDR1 and CDR2 sequences are SGHTA and FQGNSA. Here the CDR3 DNA reads TGTGCCAGCAGCCTCGACGGGCTCTCTGGAAACACCATATATTTT. Amino acids: CASSLDGLSGNTIYF.

The rearrangement links TRBV6-1 to TRBJ1-1, with D possibly being TRBD1 (5 bases). Trimming pared 3 bases from V and 4 bases from J, leaving 15 bases between. Germline CDR1 reads MNHNS; CDR2 reads SASEGT. The CDR3 extends over 15 amino acids. The CDR3 spells CASSEFSGGTTEAFF. The CDR3 bases are TGTGCCAGCAGTGAGTTTTCGGGGGGTACCACTGAAGCTTTCTTT.

This clone is a singleton in its sample. The V gene is TRBV21-1, the J gene TRBJ2-1; the D segment call TRBD2 is taken from the table without a DNA check. TRBV21-1 is recorded as a pseudogene. The CDR3 covers 17 residues. DNA of the CDR3: TGTGCCAGCAGCGTCAGACTAGCGGGGGGCTCCTACAATGAGCAGTTCTTC. It specifies CASSVRLAGGSYNEQFF.

The V call is TRBV9, the J call TRBJ1-2, with a possible D match to TRBD1 (6 bases). Trimming shortened V by 4 bases and J by 4 bases, and 23 bases separated the two germline ends. This CDR3 is built from 17 residues. Germline CDR1 and CDR2: SGDLS and YYNGEE. CDR3 sequence (DNA): TGTGCCAGCAGCCCCCTTTTTCAGGGGTCAGGAGGCTATGGCTACACCTTC. The encoded protein is CASSPLFQGSGGYGYTF.

V usage is TRBV6-6 and J usage is TRBJ1-1, with D perhaps matching TRBD1 (5 bases). The CDR3 loop spans 12 amino acids. V was shortened by 4 bases and J by 8 bases, with 11 bases between the two germline ends. Germline-derived CDR1 and CDR2 are MNHNY and SVGAGI (reference sequence). CDR3 sequence (DNA): TGTGCCAGCAGTTCTCTGACAGACGAAGCTTTCTTT. It is translated as CASSSLTDEAFF.

The genes are TRBV6-1 and TRBJ1-6, with unresolved D. The CDR3 has 13 amino acids. Germline CDR1 and CDR2: MNHNS and SASEGT. Between the trimmed V and J ends, which lost 3 bases and 7 bases, there was a span of 7 bases. The CDR3 DNA sequence: TGTGCCAGCAGTGACAGGTCCAATTCACCCCTCCACTTT. Its translation: CASSDRSNSPLHF.

The chain recombines TRBV24-1 with TRBJ1-2; TRBD1 is a possible D gene (5 bases). CDR1 and CDR2 from the germline V gene are KGHDR and SFDVKD. There are 17 residues in the CDR3. Trimming stripped 2 bases from V and 5 bases from J, with 20 bases between. The CDR3, as DNA: TGTGCCACCAGTGATTCGACCCCGCGGGACCGGAGATATGGCTACACCTTC. It is translated as CATSDSTPRDRRYGYTF.

The chain links TRBV30 to TRBJ2-2; 8 positions agree with TRBD1. This CDR3 region has 13 residues. In germline, CDR1 is GTSNPN, CDR2 SVGIG (reference sequence). V lost 5 bases, J lost 3 bases, and 2 bases stayed unmatched. CDR3 DNA: TGTGCCTGGGGGACAGGTTACACCGGGGAGCTGTTTTTT. Amino acid sequence: CAWGTGYTGELFF.

This sequence joins TRBV12-3 or TRBV12-4 and TRBJ1-2; a weak D match, TRBD1 (6 bases). Trimming stripped 3 bases from V and 5 bases from J, with 10 bases between. The CDR3 consists of 13 residues. CDR3 loop: CASSFRGGYGYTF. DNA of the CDR3: TGTGCCAGCAGTTTCAGGGGTGGTTATGGCTACACCTTC.